This is a list of T cell receptor beta chains from one sample in a study of radiotherapy plus CTLA-4 blockade in lung cancer. TCRdb's table, derived via immunoSEQ multiplex PCR, lists solely in-frame clones and lacks some. The sample carries approximately 90,000 clones, 83% recorded once. Material: peripheral blood, obtained from a patient treated with radiotherapy plus ipilimumab. These TCRs come from a human donor with non-small cell lung cancer who had stable disease on radiotherapy plus ipilimumab. Each CDR3 is given with its conserved first and last residue. D genes are given only for firm matches. A row's size may be missing; if present it is once, few, many or a size class.

clone_size: -; j_call: TRBJ2-7; d_call: -; v_call: TRBV7-2; cdr3_nt: TGTGCCAGCAGCTTAGGTAGCGCGACCTACGAGCAGTACTTC; cdr3_aa: CASSLGSATYEQYF
clone_size: -; j_call: TRBJ2-2; d_call: TRBD1; v_call: TRBV27; cdr3_nt: TGTGCCAGCAGTTTCAGGGGGCTCGTGGGCACCGGGGAGCTGTTTTTT; cdr3_aa: CASSFRGLVGTGELFF
clone_size: -; j_call: TRBJ2-3; d_call: TRBD2; v_call: TRBV9; cdr3_nt: TGTGCCAGCAGCAAGGGACTAGCGGGGGGGCTGGATACGCAGTATTTT; cdr3_aa: CASSKGLAGGLDTQYF
clone_size: -; j_call: TRBJ2-5; d_call: -; v_call: TRBV14; cdr3_nt: TGTGCCAGCAGCCAAGACTCGGCCAGGGCCCGCAGGGAGACCCAGTACTTC; cdr3_aa: CASSQDSARARRETQYF
clone_size: -; j_call: TRBJ1-5; d_call: -; v_call: TRBV30; cdr3_nt: TGTGCCTGGAGTAGCGCTGATGATCAGCCCCAGCATTTT; cdr3_aa: CAWSSADDQPQHF
clone_size: -; j_call: TRBJ2-3; d_call: TRBD1; v_call: TRBV9; cdr3_nt: TGTGCCAGCAGCTCGGACAGGGGCACAGATACGCAGTATTTT; cdr3_aa: CASSSDRGTDTQYF
clone_size: -; j_call: TRBJ2-3; d_call: TRBD2; v_call: TRBV7-2; cdr3_nt: TGTGCCAGCAGCGGGACGGGGGGGACAGATACGCAGTATTTT; cdr3_aa: CASSGTGGTDTQYF
clone_size: -; j_call: TRBJ1-1; d_call: -; v_call: TRBV19; cdr3_nt: TGTGCCAGCCGCGGGCAGGGGACCACTGAAGCTTTCTTT; cdr3_aa: CASRGQGTTEAFF
clone_size: few; j_call: TRBJ1-6; d_call: -; v_call: TRBV11-2; cdr3_nt: TGTGCCAGCAGCTATCGGCGATGGGGGACCAATTCACCCCTCCACTTT; cdr3_aa: CASSYRRWGTNSPLHF
clone_size: -; j_call: TRBJ1-1; d_call: -; v_call: TRBV10-1; cdr3_nt: TGCGCCAGCAGTGGGGGGCGGAACACTGAAGCTTTCTTT; cdr3_aa: CASSGGRNTEAFF
clone_size: -; j_call: TRBJ1-1; d_call: TRBD1; v_call: TRBV7-2; cdr3_nt: TGTGCCAGCAGCTTATCAGGGACAGGGAAGACTGAAGCTTTCTTT; cdr3_aa: CASSLSGTGKTEAFF
clone_size: -; j_call: TRBJ2-1; d_call: -; v_call: TRBV6-1; cdr3_nt: TGTGCCAGCACCAGATCTTGGGGCAATGAGCAGTTCTTC; cdr3_aa: CASTRSWGNEQFF
clone_size: -; j_call: TRBJ2-7; d_call: -; v_call: TRBV5-1; cdr3_nt: TGCGCCAGCAGCAACGGGGGAACCTACGAGCAGTACTTC; cdr3_aa: CASSNGGTYEQYF
clone_size: -; j_call: TRBJ1-5; d_call: -; v_call: TRBV19; cdr3_nt: TGTGCCAGTACCACATACCCACCAGGGTCGGGGCGCAATCAGCCCCAGCATTTT; cdr3_aa: CASTTYPPGSGRNQPQHF
clone_size: -; j_call: TRBJ2-3; d_call: TRBD2; v_call: TRBV5-4; cdr3_nt: TGTGCCAGCAGCTTAGCGGGGGGCACAGATACGCAGTATTTT; cdr3_aa: CASSLAGGTDTQYF
clone_size: -; j_call: TRBJ1-1; d_call: TRBD1; v_call: TRBV6-6; cdr3_nt: TGTGCCAGCAGGCTACAGGGGGCTAGGGACACTGAAGCTTTCTTT; cdr3_aa: CASRLQGARDTEAFF
clone_size: -; j_call: TRBJ2-7; d_call: TRBD2; v_call: TRBV2; cdr3_nt: TGTGCCAGCAGTGAGCGGGCTAGCGGGGCGATGAGCTCCTACGAGCAGTACTTC; cdr3_aa: CASSERASGAMSSYEQYF
clone_size: -; j_call: TRBJ2-5; d_call: -; v_call: TRBV7-3; cdr3_nt: TGTGCCAGCAGCTTAACGCCAGAGACCCAGTACTTC; cdr3_aa: CASSLTPETQYF
clone_size: -; j_call: TRBJ1-1; d_call: -; v_call: TRBV7-2; cdr3_nt: TGTGCCAGCACATTCCAGGACATATTGAACACTGAAGCTTTCTTT; cdr3_aa: CASTFQDILNTEAFF
clone_size: -; j_call: TRBJ2-3; d_call: TRBD2; v_call: TRBV18; cdr3_nt: TGTGCCAGCTCACCCCCGGGACTAGCGGGAGGGACAGATACGCAGTATTTT; cdr3_aa: CASSPPGLAGGTDTQYF
clone_size: -; j_call: TRBJ1-1; d_call: -; v_call: TRBV20-1; cdr3_nt: TGCAGTGCTAGGGAAACTGAAGCTTTCTTT; cdr3_aa: CSARETEAFF
clone_size: -; j_call: TRBJ2-2; d_call: TRBD2; v_call: TRBV28; cdr3_nt: TGTGCCAGCAGCCGAAACCGCGGGAGCCCCTTATTCACCGGGGAGCTGTTTTTT; cdr3_aa: CASSRNRGSPLFTGELFF
clone_size: -; j_call: TRBJ2-1; d_call: TRBD2; v_call: TRBV27; cdr3_nt: TGTGCCATTGCGAGGACTAGCGGGTCCTACAATGAGCAGTTCTTC; cdr3_aa: CAIARTSGSYNEQFF
clone_size: -; j_call: TRBJ2-7; d_call: -; v_call: TRBV9; cdr3_nt: TGTGCCAGCAGCGTAGACCAGGGAAGGCAGTACTTC; cdr3_aa: CASSVDQGRQYF
clone_size: -; j_call: TRBJ1-1; d_call: -; v_call: TRBV28; cdr3_nt: TGTGCCAGCAGTGCGCACAGGGCCAACACTGAAGCTTTCTTT; cdr3_aa: CASSAHRANTEAFF
clone_size: -; j_call: TRBJ2-3; d_call: TRBD1; v_call: TRBV7-9; cdr3_nt: TGTGCCAGCATCAAGGACAGGGGGGGCACAGATACGCAGTATTTT; cdr3_aa: CASIKDRGGTDTQYF
clone_size: -; j_call: TRBJ2-2; d_call: -; v_call: TRBV19; cdr3_nt: TGTGCCAGTAGTATTCTCAGGCTCCTTAACACCGGGGAGCTGTTTTTT; cdr3_aa: CASSILRLLNTGELFF
clone_size: -; j_call: TRBJ2-2; d_call: TRBD1; v_call: TRBV15; cdr3_nt: TGTGCCACCGGACAGGGGAACACCGGGGAGCTGTTTTTT; cdr3_aa: CATGQGNTGELFF
clone_size: -; j_call: TRBJ2-1; d_call: -; v_call: TRBV11-2; cdr3_nt: TGTGCCAGCAGCATCCGACTAGTGAGCTCCTACAATGAGCAGTTCTTC; cdr3_aa: CASSIRLVSSYNEQFF
clone_size: once; j_call: TRBJ1-1; d_call: -; v_call: TRBV25-1; cdr3_nt: TGTGCCAGCAGTGGTAGGCGGCAATACACTGAAGCTTTCTTT; cdr3_aa: CASSGRRQYTEAFF
clone_size: -; j_call: TRBJ1-5; d_call: -; v_call: TRBV7-8; cdr3_nt: TGTGCCAGCAGCCCTCAGGGTAATCGCAATCAGCCCCAGCATTTT; cdr3_aa: CASSPQGNRNQPQHF
clone_size: once; j_call: TRBJ2-1; d_call: -; v_call: TRBV5-6; cdr3_nt: TGTGCCAGCAGCTTGCCCCAGCCAGGTTACAATGAGCAGTTCTTC; cdr3_aa: CASSLPQPGYNEQFF
clone_size: -; j_call: TRBJ2-7; d_call: -; v_call: TRBV7-2; cdr3_nt: TGTGCCAGCAGCCCCGACACCTCCTACGAGCAGTACTTC; cdr3_aa: CASSPDTSYEQYF
clone_size: -; j_call: TRBJ2-3; d_call: TRBD1; v_call: TRBV5-6; cdr3_nt: TGTGCCAGCAGCTTGGTTATGGGACAGGGGGCCAAGGATACGCAGTATTTT; cdr3_aa: CASSLVMGQGAKDTQYF
clone_size: -; j_call: TRBJ1-1; d_call: TRBD1; v_call: TRBV6-6; cdr3_nt: TGTGCCAGCAGTTCGGACAGGCTGAACACTGAAGCTTTCTTT; cdr3_aa: CASSSDRLNTEAFF
clone_size: -; j_call: TRBJ1-2; d_call: TRBD1; v_call: TRBV4-1; cdr3_nt: TGCGCCAGCAGCCAGGCCCTGGGACAGGGCCGCTATGGCTACACCTTC; cdr3_aa: CASSQALGQGRYGYTF
clone_size: -; j_call: TRBJ1-1; d_call: -; v_call: TRBV27; cdr3_nt: TGTGCCAGCAGTTTATATGGAGCGACCCAGAACACTGAAGCTTTCTTT; cdr3_aa: CASSLYGATQNTEAFF
clone_size: -; j_call: TRBJ1-1; d_call: -; v_call: TRBV6-6; cdr3_nt: TGTGCCAGCAGTTACTCGCCGGACACTGAAGCTTTCTTT; cdr3_aa: CASSYSPDTEAFF
clone_size: -; j_call: TRBJ2-6; d_call: -; v_call: TRBV4-1; cdr3_nt: TGCGCCAGCAGCCGCGCCGACAGGCTCATGACTGGGGCCAACGTCCTGACTTTC; cdr3_aa: CASSRADRLMTGANVLTF
clone_size: -; j_call: TRBJ2-5; d_call: TRBD2; v_call: TRBV5-1; cdr3_nt: TGCGCCAGCAGCCTGGGACTAGCGGGGCTCCAAGAGACCCAGTACTTC; cdr3_aa: CASSLGLAGLQETQYF